These 29 T cell receptor beta chains were all obtained from the same sample, sequenced in a study of cytomegalovirus exposure and HLA in healthy donors. Vbeta (60) and Jbeta (13) primers were used in the PCR. Profiling relied on immunoSEQ multiplex PCR, and the TCRdb table lists in-frame clones only, not all of them. The sample consists of 160,000 or so clones, roughly 79% of them appearing once. The sample taken for sequencing was PBMCs. The receptors were gathered from a woman aged 45-65 years in good health and CMV-seronegative.

V gene TRBV13 combines with J gene TRBJ2-7, with TRBD2 matching 7 bases. Germline trimming cut 0 bases from V and 3 bases from J; bases unmatched to any gene: 8. This CDR3 comprises 16 residues. Germline V gives CDR1 PRHDT, CDR2 FYEKMQ (reference sequence). Here the CDR3 DNA reads TGTGCCAGCAGCTTAGGCCTTCGGGGGAGGGACTACGAGCAGTACTTC. Translation gives CASSLGLRGRDYEQYF.

This sequence joins TRBV7-9 and TRBJ2-4; 10 bases agree with TRBD2. V lost 5 bases, J lost 8 bases, and 15 bases stayed unmatched. CDR1 is SEHNR and CDR2 is FQNEAQ in the germline V gene (reference sequence). The CDR3 runs to 17 residues. CDR3 region: CASSPAGLAGVRDIQYF. CDR3 DNA sequence: TGTGCCAGCAGCCCAGCAGGCCTAGCGGGGGTTAGGGACATTCAGTACTTC.

This chain connects TRBV7-2 to TRBJ1-5, with a weak D call TRBD1 (6 bases). V dropped 1 base and J dropped 5 bases, with 12 bases sitting between them. Germline assignment: CDR1 SGHTA and CDR2 FQGNSA. The CDR3 loop spans 15 amino acids. For the CDR3, the DNA is TGTGCCAGCAGCTTAGGGGGGGGGCTCGATCAGCCCCAGCATTTT. The encoded protein is CASSLGGGLDQPQHF.

The chain links TRBV28 to TRBJ1-4; 8 bases agree with TRBD1. Per the germline V gene, CDR1 is MDHEN and CDR2 is SYDVKM. CDR3 length: 15 residues. The junction had 12 bases not matched to a gene; V was cut back by 7 bases and J by 8 bases. The CDR3 DNA is TGTGCCAGCAATAGCGGACAGGGAGTGAGAGAAAAACTGTTTTTT. The encoded protein is CASNSGQGVREKLFF.

This chain connects TRBV7-2 to TRBJ1-2, with a tentative D call TRBD1 (6 bases). Germline values: CDR1 SGHTA, CDR2 FQGNSA. Trimming removed 5 bases from V and 4 bases from J, with 11 bases in between. The CDR3 has 13 residues. In nucleotides, the CDR3 is TGTGCCAGCAGCCCGGGACATATCTATGGCTACACCTTC. Translating gives CASSPGHIYGYTF.

The rearrangement links TRBV6-5 to TRBJ2-1; perhaps TRBD2 as D (5 bases). Trimming took off 0 bases at V and 7 bases at J, with 10 bases between the two ends. The CDR3 runs to 14 residues. Germline CDR1 is MNHEY and CDR2 is SVGAGI. DNA for the CDR3: TGTGCCAGCAGTTACTCGACTACCCGAAATGAGCAGTTCTTC. Its protein product is CASSYSTTRNEQFF.

This chain joins TRBV9 and TRBJ2-7, with unresolved D. In germline, CDR1 is SGDLS, CDR2 YYNGEE. The CDR3 spans 14 residues. The germline V and J ends were trimmed by 0 bases and 6 bases, with 13 bases remaining between them. The CDR3 reads CASSVDWQTSEQYF. The CDR3 DNA follows: TGTGCCAGCAGCGTAGACTGGCAGACTTCCGAGCAGTACTTC. The full variable domain, its missing parts supplied by reference TRBV9 and TRBJ2-7, is DSGVTQTPKHLITATGQRVTLRCSPRSGDLSVYWYQQSLDQGLQFLIQYYNGEERAKGNILERFSAQQFPDLHSELNLSSLELGDSALYFCASSVDWQTSEQYFGPGTRLTVT.

The genes are TRBV19 and TRBJ2-7, with D perhaps matching TRBD1 (5 bases). The CDR3 is 11 amino acids. The germline V gene encodes CDR1 LNHDA and CDR2 SQIVND (reference sequence). Trimming cost V 8 bases and J 3 bases, with 8 bases left between them. The CDR3 DNA is TGTGCCAGTGGACACCTCTACGAGCAGTACTTC. Protein product: CASGHLYEQYF.

V is TRBV4-2 and J is TRBJ2-7, with D perhaps TRBD2 (6 bases). The CDR3 consists of 13 residues. V lost 3 bases and J lost 3, with 9 bases in between. The V gene's germline CDR1 is LGHNA and CDR2 YNFKEQ. Written as DNA, the CDR3 is TGTGCCAGCAGCCACGGACTAAACTACGAGCAGTACTTC. It yields the protein CASSHGLNYEQYF.

The chain uses TRBV28 and TRBJ2-1, with 16 positions matching TRBD2. From germline, CDR1 is MDHEN and CDR2 SYDVKM. J gave up 9 bases and V 6 bases, and 5 bases lay outside the gene matches. This CDR3 contains 15 residues. This chain's CDR3 is CASRRGTSGRGEQFF. The CDR3 DNA sequence: TGTGCCAGCAGACGGGGGACTAGCGGGAGGGGTGAGCAGTTCTTC.

The rearrangement joins TRBV7-5 to TRBJ2-5; TRBD1 is the table's D call and was not checked against the DNA. TRBV7-5 counts as a pseudogene. This CDR3 spans 17 amino acids. The CDR3 loop is CARMRAQQGIPLETQYF. CDR3 in DNA: TGTGCCAGAATGAGGGCCCAACAGGGGATTCCGTTGGAGACCCAGTACTTC.

The V gene is TRBV4-1, the J gene TRBJ2-2, with unresolved D. The CDR3 is made up of 14 amino acids. The germline CDR1 and CDR2 sequences are MGHRA and YSYEKL. Trimming took 0 bases from V and 9 from J, leaving 11 bases between them. In nucleotides, the CDR3 is TGCGCCAGCAGCCAAGATCCGACTGGAAGGGAGCTGTTTTTT. Its translation is CASSQDPTGRELFF.

The chain couples TRBV9 to TRBJ2-5; TRBD2 aligns across 12 bases. V dropped 4 bases and J dropped 5; count of bases not matched to a gene: 3. The germline V gene has CDR1 SGDLS and CDR2 YYNGEE. The CDR3 is 14 amino acids. The CDR3 loop is CASSTGLAGETQYF. The CDR3, as DNA: TGTGCCAGCAGCACAGGACTAGCGGGGGAGACCCAGTACTTC. Full variable domain (rest looked up from reference TRBV9 and TRBJ2-5): DSGVTQTPKHLITATGQRVTLRCSPRSGDLSVYWYQQSLDQGLQFLIQYYNGEERAKGNILERFSAQQFPDLHSELNLSSLELGDSALYFCASSTGLAGETQYFGPGTRLLVL.

The gene calls are TRBV11-2 and TRBJ2-7, with 12 bases lining up with TRBD1. This CDR3 region has 15 residues. CDR1 SGHAT and CDR2 FQNNGV come from the germline V gene. V lost 3 bases to trimming and J lost 5 bases; unmatched junction nucleotides: 5. CDR3 sequence (DNA): TGTGCCAGCAGCTTTTCGGGGACAGGGGGCGACGAGCAGTACTTC. This translates into CASSFSGTGGDEQYF.

The chain employs TRBV2 and TRBJ1-2, with a possible D match to TRBD1 (6 bases). The CDR3 is 15 amino acids. V dropped 0 bases and J dropped 7 bases, with 15 bases sitting between them. The germline V gene has CDR1 SNHLY and CDR2 FYNNEI. Here the CDR3 reads CASSEANQGRGGYTF. Here the CDR3 DNA reads TGTGCCAGCAGTGAAGCGAACCAGGGGAGGGGTGGCTACACCTTC.

This clone occurred once. The chain carries TRBV18 and TRBJ2-2; TRBD1 matches 7 bases. With V trimmed by 1 base and J by 1 base, 0 bases remained unmatched. CDR3 length equals 15 residues. Germline V gene lookup returns CDR1 KGHSH and CDR2 LQKENI. This CDR3 reads CASSPRTGNTGELFF. The CDR3 DNA reads as TGTGCCAGCTCACCACGGACAGGGAACACCGGGGAGCTGTTTTTT.

V usage is TRBV9 and J usage is TRBJ2-1; 10 bases are a match to TRBD2. Per germline, CDR1 SGDLS and CDR2 YYNGEE. Losses at the gene ends were 4 bases for V and 3 bases for J; bases not matched to a gene: 4. The CDR3 has 15 residues. The CDR3 is CASSIGTSVYNEQFF. CDR3 in DNA: TGTGCCAGCAGCATAGGGACTAGCGTCTACAATGAGCAGTTCTTC. The full variable domain, its missing parts supplied by reference TRBV9 and TRBJ2-1, is DSGVTQTPKHLITATGQRVTLRCSPRSGDLSVYWYQQSLDQGLQFLIQYYNGEERAKGNILERFSAQQFPDLHSELNLSSLELGDSALYFCASSIGTSVYNEQFFGPGTRLTVL.

The CDR3 coding sequence is TGTGCCAGCAGCTTCACGACAGGGGACTCACCCCTCCACTTT. Translating it yields CASSFTTGDSPLHF. V is TRBV7-2 and J is TRBJ1-6, with 8 bases aligning to TRBD1. The CDR3 is made up of 14 amino acids. From germline, CDR1 is SGHTA and CDR2 FQGNSA. Trimming took 3 bases from V and 10 from J; bases not matched to a gene: 5. Filled out from reference TRBV7-2 and TRBJ1-6, the complete variable domain reads GAGVSQSPSNKVTEKGKDVELRCDPISGHTALYWYRQSLGQGLEFLIYFQGNSAPDKSGLPSDRFSAERTGGSVSTLTIQRTQQEDSAVYLCASSFTTGDSPLHFGNGTRLTVT.

This clone has just a few counts. The V call is TRBV19, the J call TRBJ1-2; D is possibly TRBD1 (5 bases). Trimming left V 3 bases short and J 8 bases short, with 7 bases between. This CDR3 is built from 11 residues. The germline gives CDR1 LNHDA, CDR2 SQIVND (reference sequence). The CDR3 sequence: CASSMQGGYTF. The CDR3 region has the DNA TGTGCCAGTAGTATGCAGGGAGGCTACACCTTC.

The chain employs TRBV19 and TRBJ1-2, with D hard to call. Per germline, CDR1 LNHDA and CDR2 SQIVND (reference sequence). V was shortened by 5 bases and J by 2 bases, with 15 bases between the two germline ends. The CDR3 sequence is 15 residues long. The chain's CDR3 is CASSPRAGGNYGYTF. CDR3 coding DNA: TGTGCCAGTAGTCCCCGTGCAGGAGGGAACTATGGCTACACCTTC.

The chain has TRBV7-8 and TRBJ2-2; D remains ambiguous. The CDR3 has 16 residues. The germline V and J ends were trimmed by 5 bases and 0 bases, with 13 bases remaining between them. CDR1 and CDR2 from the germline V gene are SGHVS and FQNEAQ. The CDR3 sequence is CASSPVPSANTGELFF. The CDR3 DNA reads as TGTGCCAGCAGCCCCGTTCCGTCGGCGAACACCGGGGAGCTGTTTTTT.

The chain uses TRBV7-9 and TRBJ2-5; D ambiguous. The DNA end lines up better with TRBJ2-7; the J call may be wrong. The germline gives CDR1 SEHNR, CDR2 FQNEAQ (reference sequence). CDR3 length: 14 amino acids. The CDR3, as DNA: TGTGCCAGCAGCCCTATGGCGGATATCTACGAGCAGTACTTC. This translates into CASSPMADIYEQYF.

The chain recombines TRBV28 with TRBJ2-7; TRBD1 matches 12 bases. CDR1 and CDR2 from the germline V gene are MDHEN and SYDVKM. The CDR3 runs to 17 residues. V lost 2 bases, J lost 4 bases, and 9 bases stayed unmatched. This chain's CDR3 is CASSLHAGTGGSYEQYF. As DNA, the CDR3 is TGTGCCAGCAGTTTACATGCGGGGACAGGGGGCTCGTACGAGCAGTACTTC.

The chain couples TRBV27 to TRBJ2-4, with TRBD2 matching over 13 bases. The V gene end was trimmed by 0 bases and the J gene end by 9 bases; junction bases not matched to a gene: 5. The CDR3 contains 16 residues. CDR1 and CDR2 from the germline V gene are MNHEY and SMNVEV (reference sequence). In DNA form, the CDR3 reads TGTGCCAGCAGTTTATCCCCGACTAGCGGGAGGTCCATTCAGTACTTC. It encodes CASSLSPTSGRSIQYF.

The chain has TRBV28 and TRBJ2-3, with unresolved D. This CDR3 is built from 12 residues. Trimming removed 8 bases at V and 5 bases at J, with 11 bases between. Germline-derived CDR1 and CDR2 are MDHEN and SYDVKM. The CDR3 DNA sequence: TGTGCCAGCTCCGCCCAGGAAGATACGCAGTATTTT. Amino acid sequence: CASSAQEDTQYF. Full variable domain (rest looked up from reference TRBV28 and TRBJ2-3): DVKVTQSSRYLVKRTGEKVFLECVQDMDHENMFWYRQDPGLGLRLIYFSYDVKMKEKGDIPEGYSVSREKKERFSLILESASTNQTSMYLCASSAQEDTQYFGPGTRLTVL.

This sequence joins TRBV7-2 and TRBJ2-7; possibly TRBD1 for D (6 bases). The CDR3 sequence is 15 residues long. The germline CDR1 and CDR2 sequences are SGHTA and FQGNSA. Trimming left V 5 bases short and J 7 bases short, with 21 bases between. CDR3 DNA: TGTGCCAGCAGCCTGGGGGCTAGCATCCCGGGTGAGCAGTACTTC. As protein: CASSLGASIPGEQYF.

The chain links TRBV5-4 to TRBJ1-6, with 8 bases lining up with TRBD1. The V segment lost 0 bases and the J segment 6 bases; nucleotides outside the gene matches: 5. Germline CDR1 is SGHNT and CDR2 is YYREEE (reference sequence). This CDR3 spans 16 amino acids. The CDR3 here is CASSLATGGPNSPLHF. In nucleotides, the CDR3 is TGTGCCAGCAGCTTGGCCACAGGGGGTCCTAATTCACCCCTCCACTTT.

The V call is TRBV9, the J call TRBJ1-1; TRBD1 aligns across 7 bases. The CDR3 totals 14 residues. CDR1 is SGDLS, CDR2 YYNGEE, per germline. Trimming cost V 0 bases and J 5 bases; bases outside gene matches: 4. The CDR3 DNA reads TGTGCCAGCAGCGTAGGCCCAGGGGGGACTGAAGCTTTCTTT. Translated, it gives CASSVGPGGTEAFF.

The V and J genes are TRBV28 and TRBJ1-2, with D perhaps matching TRBD1 (6 bases). Germline V gene lookup returns CDR1 MDHEN and CDR2 SYDVKM. V was trimmed by 5 bases and J by 7 bases, leaving 14 bases between them. The CDR3 runs to 13 residues. CDR3 residues: CASSPNTGLGYTF. The CDR3 coding sequence is TGTGCCAGCAGTCCAAATACAGGGCTTGGCTACACCTTC.